The clone carrying this T cell receptor beta chain came up once. Its antigen remains unknown. Collection of roughly 9.6 milliliters of peripheral blood was performed for each donor. This sample was taken from a study of blood T cells in healthy people across ages. Study-wide context: Capture via template switching afforded approximately one barcoded beta molecule per two T cells. Study-wide points: Naive CD4+ cell counts and diversity both ran higher in long-lived than in aged donors.

The CDR3 loop spans 19 amino acids. Per the germline V gene, CDR1 is MDHEN and CDR2 is SYDVKM. V lost 1 base and J lost 9; bases outside the gene matches: 23. Primers used in a second PCR of about 6 to 11 cycles were a sample-barcoded 5' primer and a J-beta primer mix. TCRdb re-derived calls from the 5' RACE reads in MiXCR, one entry per CDR3 protein. In the table there are about 1.5 million distinct CDR3 sequences, roughly 40% of which are singletons. The rearrangement joins TRBV28 to TRBJ1-2; 7 positions match TRBD1. The TCR originated in a woman aged 18-30 years in good health. The sequencing input was blood. This chain's CDR3 is CASSLSSSDEGAGFFRYTF. In DNA, the CDR3 is TGTGCCAGCAGTTTATCATCATCGGATGAGGGGGCGGGCTTTTTTCGCTACACCTTC.